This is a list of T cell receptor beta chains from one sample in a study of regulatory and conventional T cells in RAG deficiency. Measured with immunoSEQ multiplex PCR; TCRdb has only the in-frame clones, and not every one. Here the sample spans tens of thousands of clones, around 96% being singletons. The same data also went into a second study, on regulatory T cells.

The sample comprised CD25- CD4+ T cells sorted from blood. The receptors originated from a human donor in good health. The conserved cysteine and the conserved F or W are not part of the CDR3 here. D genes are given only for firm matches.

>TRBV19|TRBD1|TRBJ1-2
ASSGTGVVYGYT
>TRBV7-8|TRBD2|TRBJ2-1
ASSFASGGGGNEQF
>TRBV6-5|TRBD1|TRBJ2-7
ASGTGFSYEQY
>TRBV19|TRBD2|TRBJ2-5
ASSSGLAGLETQY
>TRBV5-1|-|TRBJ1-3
ASSLDSSGNTIY
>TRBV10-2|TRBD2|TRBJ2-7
ASSESGSSYEQY
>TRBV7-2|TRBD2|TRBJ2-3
ASSSGLPSTDTQY
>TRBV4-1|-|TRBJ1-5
ASSLALGDGNQPQH
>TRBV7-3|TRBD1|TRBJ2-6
ASRQGASGANVLT
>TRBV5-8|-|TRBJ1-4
ASNPGLREKLF
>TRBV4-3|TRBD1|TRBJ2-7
ASSPHRGMGEQY
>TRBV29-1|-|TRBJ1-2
SALRGGAGYT
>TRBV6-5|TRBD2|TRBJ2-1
ASSYLLAGGYNEQF
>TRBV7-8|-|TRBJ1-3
ASSPYRDTIY
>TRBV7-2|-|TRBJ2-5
ASSLARVQETQY
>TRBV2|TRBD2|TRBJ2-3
ASRGTSGGGPTQY
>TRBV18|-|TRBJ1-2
ASSPERSGYGYT
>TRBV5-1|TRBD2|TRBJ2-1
ASSETSGLAGVNEQF
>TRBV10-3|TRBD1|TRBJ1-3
ATMGTGIGNTIY
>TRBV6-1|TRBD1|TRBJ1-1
ASIGTGGALIEAF
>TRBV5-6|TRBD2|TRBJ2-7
ASSLVPAGGHEQY
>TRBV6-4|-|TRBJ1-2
ASSDYRGRGYT
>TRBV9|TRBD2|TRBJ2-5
ASSFHSSGGWETQY
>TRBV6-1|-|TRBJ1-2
ATRGLWLGGYT
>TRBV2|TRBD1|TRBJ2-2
ATLLDRANGELF
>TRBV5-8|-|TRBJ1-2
ASSRRFRQANLPGYT
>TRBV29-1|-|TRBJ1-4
SVEDRGRGEKLF
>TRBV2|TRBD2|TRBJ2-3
ASLHLAGADTQY
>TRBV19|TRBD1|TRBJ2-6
ASSRVQGSSGANVLT
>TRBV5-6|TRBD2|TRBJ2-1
ASSFQKTSQF
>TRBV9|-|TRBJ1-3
ASSVVPGSGNTIY
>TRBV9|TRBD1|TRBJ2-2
ASSAEGTGGNGELF
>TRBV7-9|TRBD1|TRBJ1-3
ASSRQGAQGLYTIY
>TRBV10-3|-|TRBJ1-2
AISESTAYGYT
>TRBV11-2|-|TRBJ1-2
ASSPRSGGYGYT
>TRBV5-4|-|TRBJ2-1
ASSRTGGPFFEQF
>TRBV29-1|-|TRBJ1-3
SVCWVQGGNTIY
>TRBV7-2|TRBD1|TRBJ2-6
ASSSPPGQGAAGANVLT
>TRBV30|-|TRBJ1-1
AWREGRRNTEAF
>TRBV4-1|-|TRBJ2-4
ASSQGLAQGRAKNIQY
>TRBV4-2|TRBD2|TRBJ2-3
ASSLMRGTTDTQY
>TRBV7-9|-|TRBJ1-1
ASSPTAVRNTEAF
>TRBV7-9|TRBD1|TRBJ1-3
ASSRYQGQGFSGNTIY
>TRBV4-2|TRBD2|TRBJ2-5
ASSLTSGTYQETQY
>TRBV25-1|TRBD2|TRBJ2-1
ASSDPRTSGRAVDGQF
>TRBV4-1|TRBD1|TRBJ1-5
ASSQGAGGRNQPQH
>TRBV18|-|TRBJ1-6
ASSPMARGADNSPLH
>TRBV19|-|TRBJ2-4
ASSIGGRVGGRGNIQY
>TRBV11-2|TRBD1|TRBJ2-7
ASSRRTGESYEQY
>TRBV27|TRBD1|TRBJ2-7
ASSLIPQGRHSYEQY
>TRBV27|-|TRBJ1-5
ASSLEGRRNQPQH
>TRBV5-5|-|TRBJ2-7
ASSLVGQGYEQY
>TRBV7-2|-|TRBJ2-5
ASSLEVVARETQY